This record concerns one T cell receptor (beta chain) sequence. Its antigen is unidentified. This CDR3 region has 16 residues. CDR1 is KGHSH and CDR2 is LQKENI in the germline V gene. Trimming cost V 2 bases and J 0 bases, with 10 bases left between them. The data originate from a study of cytomegalovirus exposure and HLA in healthy donors. Primers: 60 Vbeta forward and 13 Jbeta reverse. Sequencing used immunoSEQ multiplex PCR; TCRdb keeps in-frame clones, though not all of them. This repertoire includes 40,000 to 65,000 clones. Findings of the study overall: TCR beta V- and J-gene trimming was later associated with a missense DCLRE1C variant. Most TCR beta V segments were productive about 90% or about 30% of the time in an earlier analysis. The listing of roughly 160 TCR beta chains classed them as cytomegalovirus-associated. In terms of immune exposure information, only CMV serostatus was available.

The source of this sequence is a man aged 40-49 years in good health and CMV-seropositive. Sequenced material: PBMCs. The V call is TRBV18, the J call TRBJ1-4; D uncertain. The chain's CDR3 is CASSPMAEATNEKLFF. Written as DNA, the CDR3 is TGTGCCAGCTCACCAATGGCTGAGGCAACTAATGAAAAACTGTTTTTT.